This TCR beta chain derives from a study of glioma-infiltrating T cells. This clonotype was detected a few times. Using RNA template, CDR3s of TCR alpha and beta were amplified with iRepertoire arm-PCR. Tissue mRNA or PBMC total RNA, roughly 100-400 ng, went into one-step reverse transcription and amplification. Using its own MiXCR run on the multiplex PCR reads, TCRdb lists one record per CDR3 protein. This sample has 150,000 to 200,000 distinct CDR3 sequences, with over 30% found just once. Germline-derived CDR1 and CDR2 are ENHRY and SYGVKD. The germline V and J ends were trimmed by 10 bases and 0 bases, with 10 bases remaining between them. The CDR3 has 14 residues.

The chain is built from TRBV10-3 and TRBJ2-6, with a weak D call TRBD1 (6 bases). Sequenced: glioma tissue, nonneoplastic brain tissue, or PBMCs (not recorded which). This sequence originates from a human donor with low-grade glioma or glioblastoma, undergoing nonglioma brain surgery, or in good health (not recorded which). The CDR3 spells CATGQPSGANVLTF. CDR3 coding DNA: TGTGCCACAGGACAGCCCTCTGGGGCCAACGTCCTGACTTTC.